The source of this TCR beta chain is a study of OX40 agonist ivuxolimab in advanced cancers. Germline lookup yields CDR1 SGHRS and CDR2 YFSETQ. The CDR3 runs to 13 residues. The germline V and J ends were trimmed by 6 bases and 8 bases, with 17 bases remaining between them. The protocol was immunoSEQ multiplex PCR, while the TCRdb copy is restricted to in-frame clones and leaves out a portion. The sample holds fewer than 35,000 clones, around nine tenths seen once. The chain is built from TRBV5-1 and TRBJ1-2; D is unresolved. The source is an adult with an advanced solid tumor such as melanoma, head and neck, liver or kidney cancer. The material sequenced was CD4+ or CD8+ T cells sorted from blood, taken in a trial of the OX40 agonist ivuxolimab. CDR3 in amino acids: CASTTNPVWGYTF. CDR3 DNA: TGCGCCAGCACCACAAATCCGGTGTGGGGCTACACCTTC.